The 28 T cell receptor beta chains reported below all come from one sample, sequenced in a study of blood T cell repertoires in COVID-19 (dated by TCRdb to the early 2020s). The library came from the immunoSEQ multiplex PCR assay. TCRdb mirrors the immuneACCESS table, restricted to in-frame sequences. Some clones are absent from its copies; in checked studies, under half trace to an unresolved V gene, and the reason for the others is unknown. The sample has around 68,000 clones on record, approximately 89% of them singletons. Less than 2.5% of the sample is taken by the ten largest. Sample: peripheral blood. Source of these receptors: a human donor in a cohort sampled during active COVID-19.

This chain uses TRBV11-2 with TRBJ1-5, with D perhaps matching TRBD1 (5 bases). V shed 3 bases and J shed 1 base, with 10 bases lying between them. The CDR3 length is 15 residues. The germline CDR1 and CDR2 sequences are SGHAT and FQNNGV. CDR3 amino acids: CASSFGGSSNQPQHF. The CDR3 DNA sequence: TGTGCCAGCAGCTTCGGGGGGTCGAGCAATCAGCCCCAGCATTTT.

The chain has TRBV9 and TRBJ1-2, with 10 bases identical to TRBD1. Germline assignment: CDR1 SGDLS and CDR2 YYNGEE. The trim removed 4 bases at V and 2 bases at J, leaving 8 bases unmatched. CDR3 size: 16 residues. CDR3 nucleotide sequence: TGTGCCAGCAGCCCCCCCGGGACAGGGGTCAACTATGGCTACACCTTC. This translates into CASSPPGTGVNYGYTF.

This clone was counted between two and nine times. The chain has TRBV28 and TRBJ2-5; 16 bases fit TRBD2. The trim removed 8 bases at V and 0 bases at J, leaving 12 bases unmatched. CDR1 is MDHEN and CDR2 is SYDVKM in the germline V gene. The CDR3 length is 19 residues. The CDR3: CASSKGLAGGTKNQETQYF. The CDR3 nucleotides are TGTGCCAGCTCCAAGGGACTAGCGGGAGGGACAAAAAACCAAGAGACCCAGTACTTC.

The chain links TRBV7-2 to TRBJ1-5, with D maybe TRBD1 (5 bases). The CDR3 is 15 residues long. V was shortened by 4 bases and J by 3 bases, with 13 bases between the two germline ends. Per the germline V gene, CDR1 is SGHTA and CDR2 is FQGNSA. Here the CDR3 reads CASSWMGQNNQPQHF. The CDR3, as DNA: TGTGCCAGCAGCTGGATGGGGCAGAACAATCAGCCCCAGCATTTT.

The genes are TRBV5-8 and TRBJ2-4; D is possibly TRBD1 (6 bases). The germline gives CDR1 SGHTS, CDR2 YDEGEE. This CDR3 is 15 amino acids long. V lost 5 bases, J lost 6 bases, and 18 bases lay in between. CDR3 region: CASSSTGPLGNIQYF. The CDR3 region has the DNA TGTGCCAGCAGTTCGACAGGACCCCTCGGAAACATTCAGTACTTC. Full variable domain (missing parts from reference TRBV5-8 and TRBJ2-4): EAGVTQSPTHLIKTRGQQATLRCSPISGHTSVYWYQQALGLGLQFLLWYDEGEERNRGNFPPRFSGRQFPNYSSELNVNALELEDSALYLCASSSTGPLGNIQYFGAGTRLSVL.

CDR3 bases: TGTGCCAGCAGCGAAGGGACAGGGAAATACGAGCAGTACTTC. It codes for CASSEGTGKYEQYF. V is TRBV21-1 and J is TRBJ2-7; the table's D call, TRBD1, has no DNA check behind it. TRBV21-1 is a documented pseudogene. The CDR3 spans 14 residues.

This clone has just one count. The CDR3 is CASSTAGTATDTQYF. Written as DNA, the CDR3 is TGTGCCAGCAGCACCGCCGGGACAGCCACAGATACGCAGTATTTT. This sequence joins TRBV28 and TRBJ2-3; TRBD1 matches at 7 bases. The CDR3 extends over 15 amino acids. The V gene end was trimmed by 6 bases and the J gene end by 2 bases; junction bases not matched to a gene: 8. CDR1 is MDHEN, CDR2 SYDVKM, per germline.

The chain joins TRBV18 to TRBJ1-6; maybe TRBD1 (6 bases). Germline V lookup: CDR1 KGHSH, CDR2 LQKENI. The CDR3 is 17 amino acids. The germline V and J ends were trimmed by 1 base and 6 bases, with 16 bases remaining between them. The CDR3 loop is CASSPRAGARGNSPLHF. The CDR3 region has the DNA TGTGCCAGCTCACCACGGGCGGGAGCCAGGGGTAATTCACCCCTCCACTTT.

The chain employs TRBV6-5 and TRBJ2-1; 11 bases align to TRBD2. The CDR3 is 16 amino acids. Germline V gene sequence: CDR1 MNHEY, CDR2 SVGAGI. V was clipped by 2 bases and J by 9 bases; unmatched bases: 9. CDR3 amino acids: CASSYVSGGGQGEQFF. CDR3 sequence (DNA): TGTGCCAGCAGTTACGTTAGCGGGGGGGGTCAGGGTGAGCAGTTCTTC.

The chain couples TRBV28 to TRBJ2-2; 10 bases line up with TRBD2. The germline CDR1 and CDR2 sequences are MDHEN and SYDVKM. The CDR3 totals 15 residues. The J segment lost 1 base and the V segment lost 7 bases, leaving 3 bases of the junction unmatched. Here the CDR3 DNA reads TGTGCCAGCACCAAGCGGGGGGGGAACACCGGGGAGCTGTTTTTT. Amino acids: CASTKRGGNTGELFF.

V and J are TRBV6-4 and TRBJ2-1, with D possibly being TRBD1 (6 bases). Germline V CDR1 and CDR2: MRHNA, SNTAGT. This CDR3 comprises 15 residues. Trimming left V 2 bases short and J 8 bases short, with 16 bases between. CDR3 DNA sequence: TGTGCCAGCAGTGACCTGCAAGGGGGAGTGTATGAGCAGTTCTTC. This encodes CASSDLQGGVYEQFF.

V usage is TRBV28 and J usage is TRBJ2-1; 9 bases match TRBD1. CDR1 and CDR2 from the germline V gene are MDHEN and SYDVKM. The V segment lost 5 bases and the J segment 8 bases; nucleotides outside the gene matches: 10. CDR3 length: 15 amino acids. The CDR3 region has the DNA TGTGCCAGCAGTCCACTCGGACAGGGGAGCGATGAGCAGTTCTTC. It codes for CASSPLGQGSDEQFF.

The V call is TRBV4-1, the J call TRBJ1-6; 7 nucleotides align to TRBD1. The V gene end was trimmed by 0 bases and the J gene end by 4 bases; junction bases not matched to a gene: 3. The germline CDR1 and CDR2 sequences are MGHRA and YSYEKL. The CDR3 runs to 16 residues. This CDR3 reads CASSQDLRGYNSPLHF. CDR3 in DNA: TGCGCCAGCAGCCAAGATCTCAGGGGGTATAATTCACCCCTCCACTTT.

V and J are TRBV28 and TRBJ2-4; 9 bases are shared with TRBD2. This CDR3 spans 15 amino acids. The trim removed 2 bases at V and 2 bases at J, leaving 1 base unmatched. CDR1 is MDHEN and CDR2 is SYDVKM in the germline V gene. As DNA, the CDR3 is TGTGCCAGCAGTTTAAGCGGGAGGACCAAAAACATTCAGTACTTC. As protein: CASSLSGRTKNIQYF. The full variable domain, with the rest looked up from reference TRBV28 and TRBJ2-4, is DVKVTQSSRYLVKRTGEKVFLECVQDMDHENMFWYRQDPGLGLRLIYFSYDVKMKEKGDIPEGYSVSREKKERFSLILESASTNQTSMYLCASSLSGRTKNIQYFGAGTRLSVL.

CDR3 coding DNA: TGTGCCTGGAGCCGGACAGGGACTGGAAACACCATATATTTT. Its translation is CAWSRTGTGNTIYF. This chain links TRBV30 with TRBJ1-3; 8 nucleotides align to TRBD1. V gave up 3 bases and J gave up 2 bases; unmatched junction bases: 3. The CDR3 totals 14 residues. The germline gives CDR1 GTSNPN, CDR2 SVGIG (reference sequence).

The V gene is TRBV12-1, the J gene TRBJ2-5; TRBD2 was called by the table and not checked on the DNA. TRBV12-1 is described as a pseudogene. This CDR3 is built from 15 residues. The CDR3 DNA is TGTGCCAGCAGCTTTGCAGCGGGGGGGGAGGAGACCCAGTACTTC. Translating it yields CASSFAAGGEETQYF.

The CDR3, as DNA: TGTGCCAGCAGTGTTTTGGCTAGGGATACGCAGTATTTT. It is translated as CASSVLARDTQYF. The chain is built from TRBV2 and TRBJ2-3; no definite D call. Germline lookup yields CDR1 SNHLY and CDR2 FYNNEI. V was cut by 4 bases and J by 6 bases, with 11 bases left in between. The CDR3 has 13 residues.

The chain recombines TRBV28 with TRBJ1-2, with D unresolved. The germline V gene encodes CDR1 MDHEN and CDR2 SYDVKM. The CDR3 has 13 residues. V was shortened by 10 bases and J by 0 bases, with 12 bases between the two germline ends. CDR3 nucleotides: TGTGCCACACATCTCACCACTAACTATGGCTACACCTTC. Its protein product is CATHLTTNYGYTF.

The chain combines TRBV6-5 with TRBJ1-5; D is undetermined. Germline values: CDR1 MNHEY, CDR2 SVGAGI. V was shortened by 0 bases and J by 0 bases, with 6 bases between the two germline ends. The CDR3 consists of 15 residues. The CDR3 spells CASSYSAYSNQPQHF. CDR3 in DNA: TGTGCCAGCAGTTACTCAGCTTATAGCAATCAGCCCCAGCATTTT.

V usage is TRBV20-1 and J usage is TRBJ2-4; weak D call: TRBD1 (6 bases). The V gene lost 5 bases and the J gene lost 9 bases, with 11 bases spanning the gap. The CDR3 spans 11 residues. Germline CDR1 and CDR2: DFQATT and SNEGSKA (reference sequence). CDR3 sequence reads: CSAVPQGIQYF. CDR3 sequence (DNA): TGCAGTGCTGTCCCACAGGGCATTCAGTACTTC.

This chain uses TRBV28 with TRBJ2-5; D is perhaps TRBD2 (5 bases). The V end lost 6 bases, the J end lost 4 bases, and 15 bases lay between the germline ends. Per germline, CDR1 MDHEN and CDR2 SYDVKM. This CDR3 region has 14 residues. CDR3: CASSRLAGGETQYF. The CDR3 DNA reads as TGTGCCAGCAGCCGGTTGGCGGGCGGAGAGACCCAGTACTTC.

This chain joins TRBV21-1 and TRBJ1-2; the D call of TRBD1 is as the table states it, not checked on the DNA. TRBV21-1 represents a pseudogene. This CDR3 spans 17 amino acids. The CDR3 spells CASSKSLRGASESGYTF. For the CDR3, the DNA is TGTGCCAGCAGCAAAAGTTTAAGGGGCGCGTCAGAATCTGGCTACACCTTC.

The chain recombines TRBV9 with TRBJ2-5; TRBD1 matches 7 bases. Germline V gene lookup returns CDR1 SGDLS and CDR2 YYNGEE. Losses at the gene ends were 2 bases for V and 3 bases for J; bases not matched to a gene: 4. This CDR3 has 14 residues. CDR3 bases: TGTGCCAGCAGCGTGGACAGGCTCGAAGAGACCCAGTACTTC. It is translated as CASSVDRLEETQYF.

The chain is built from TRBV19 and TRBJ1-3; the D is unclear. V dropped 5 bases and J dropped 2 bases, with 7 bases sitting between them. There are 13 residues in the CDR3. The germline V gene has CDR1 LNHDA and CDR2 SQIVND (reference sequence). The CDR3 spells CASSPTAGNTIYF. DNA for the CDR3: TGTGCCAGTAGTCCTACCGCTGGAAACACCATATATTTT.

V gene TRBV6-6 combines with J gene TRBJ1-2; D may be TRBD1 (5 bases). This CDR3 spans 16 amino acids. V lost 2 bases and J 2 bases, leaving 15 bases between the germline ends. CDR1 and CDR2 from the germline V gene are MNHNY and SVGAGI (reference sequence). CDR3: CASSYGGISQNYGYTF. The CDR3 bases are TGTGCCAGCAGTTACGGGGGGATTTCACAGAACTATGGCTACACCTTC.

The chain is built from TRBV30 and TRBJ2-7, with a weak D call TRBD1 (5 bases). The CDR3 runs 13 residues. The V and J ends lost 2 bases and 2 bases respectively, with 10 bases between them. Germline CDR1 reads GTSNPN; CDR2 reads SVGIG (reference sequence). The CDR3 loop reads CAWSITGPYEQYF. CDR3 in DNA: TGTGCCTGGAGTATAACAGGCCCCTACGAGCAGTACTTC.

The sample holds one count of this clone. Written as DNA, the CDR3 is TGTGCCAGTAGGCGGAGCGGGACTAATGAAAAACTGTTTTTT. It encodes CASRRSGTNEKLFF. V and J are TRBV19 and TRBJ1-4, with D uncertain. Trimming pared 6 bases from V and 2 bases from J, leaving 10 bases between. Germline lookup yields CDR1 LNHDA and CDR2 SQIVND (reference sequence). The CDR3 contains 14 residues.

V is TRBV11-2 and J is TRBJ2-3; possible D gene TRBD2, 5 bases. Deletions cut 5 bases from V and 1 base from J, with 13 bases between. The CDR3 has 15 residues. Germline V gene data show CDR1 as SGHAT and CDR2 as FQNNGV. The CDR3 loop is CASSPQVRGTDTQYF. The DNA for the CDR3 is TGTGCCAGCAGCCCCCAAGTGAGGGGCACAGATACGCAGTATTTT.